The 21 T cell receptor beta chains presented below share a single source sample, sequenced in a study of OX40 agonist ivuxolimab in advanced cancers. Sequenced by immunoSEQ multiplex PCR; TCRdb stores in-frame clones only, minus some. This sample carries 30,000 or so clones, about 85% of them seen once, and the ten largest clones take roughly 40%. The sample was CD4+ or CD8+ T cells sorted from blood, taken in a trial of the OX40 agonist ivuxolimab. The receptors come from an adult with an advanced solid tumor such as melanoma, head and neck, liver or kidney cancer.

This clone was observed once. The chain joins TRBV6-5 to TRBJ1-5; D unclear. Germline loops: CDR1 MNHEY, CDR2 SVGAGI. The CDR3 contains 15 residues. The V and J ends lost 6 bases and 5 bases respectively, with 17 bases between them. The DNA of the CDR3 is TGTGCCAGCAGCCTCTTATCAGCGCGGTATCAGCCCCAGCATTTT. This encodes CASSLLSARYQPQHF.

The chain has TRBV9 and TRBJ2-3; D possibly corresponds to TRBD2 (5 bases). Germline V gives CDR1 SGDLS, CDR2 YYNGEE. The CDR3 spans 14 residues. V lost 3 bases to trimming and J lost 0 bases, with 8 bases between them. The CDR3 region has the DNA TGTGCCAGCAGCGGTAGCGCTAGCACAGATACGCAGTATTTT. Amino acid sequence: CASSGSASTDTQYF.

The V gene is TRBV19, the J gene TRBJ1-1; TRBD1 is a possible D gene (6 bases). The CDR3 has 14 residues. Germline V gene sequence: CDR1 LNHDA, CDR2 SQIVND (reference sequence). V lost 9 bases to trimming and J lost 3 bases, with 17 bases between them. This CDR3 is CASSFGGADTEAFF. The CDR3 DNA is TGTGCCAGCTCCTTCGGGGGGGCCGACACTGAAGCTTTCTTT. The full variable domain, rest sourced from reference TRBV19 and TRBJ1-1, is DGGITQSPKYLFRKEGQNVTLSCEQNLNHDAMYWYRQDPGQGLRLIYYSQIVNDFQKGDIAEGYSVSREKKESFPLTVTSAQKNPTAFYLCASSFGGADTEAFFGQGTRLTVV.

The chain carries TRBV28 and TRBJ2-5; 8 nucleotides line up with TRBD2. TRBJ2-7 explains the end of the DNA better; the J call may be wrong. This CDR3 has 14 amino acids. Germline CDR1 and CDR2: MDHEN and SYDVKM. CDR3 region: CASSLFSGNYEQYF. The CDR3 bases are TGTGCCAGCAGTTTATTTAGCGGGAACTACGAGCAGTACTTC.

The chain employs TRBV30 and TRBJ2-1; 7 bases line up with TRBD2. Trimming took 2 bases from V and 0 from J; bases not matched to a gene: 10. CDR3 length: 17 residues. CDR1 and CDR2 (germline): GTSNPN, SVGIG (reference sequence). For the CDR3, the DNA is TGTGCCTGGAGTCCCCAGTTCGGCGGGAGCTCCTACAATGAGCAGTTCTTC. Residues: CAWSPQFGGSSYNEQFF.

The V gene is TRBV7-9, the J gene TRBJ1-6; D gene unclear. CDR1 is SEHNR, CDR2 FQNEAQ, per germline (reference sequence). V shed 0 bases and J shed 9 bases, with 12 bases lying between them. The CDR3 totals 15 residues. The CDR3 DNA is TGTGCCAGCAGCTTAGCGCCGGCAGGCCTTTCACCCCTCCACTTT. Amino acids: CASSLAPAGLSPLHF.

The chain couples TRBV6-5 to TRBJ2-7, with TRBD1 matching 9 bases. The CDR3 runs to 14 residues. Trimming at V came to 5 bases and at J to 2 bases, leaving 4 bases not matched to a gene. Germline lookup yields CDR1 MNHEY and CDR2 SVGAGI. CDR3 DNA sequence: TGTGCCAGCAGTGCCGGGACAGGGACCTACGAGCAGTACTTC. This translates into CASSAGTGTYEQYF.

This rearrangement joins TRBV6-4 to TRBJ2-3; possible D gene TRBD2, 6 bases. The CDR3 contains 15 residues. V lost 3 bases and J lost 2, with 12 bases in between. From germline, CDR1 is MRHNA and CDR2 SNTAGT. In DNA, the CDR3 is TGTGCCAGCAGTGAAGGGGACTTTAACACAGATACGCAGTATTTT. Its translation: CASSEGDFNTDTQYF.

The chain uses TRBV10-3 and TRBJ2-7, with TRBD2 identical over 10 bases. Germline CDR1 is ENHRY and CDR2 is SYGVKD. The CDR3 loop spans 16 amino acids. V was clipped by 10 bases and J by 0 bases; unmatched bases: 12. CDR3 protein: CATTHPGLADSYEQYF. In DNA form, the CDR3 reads TGTGCCACTACTCACCCCGGACTAGCGGACTCCTACGAGCAGTACTTC.

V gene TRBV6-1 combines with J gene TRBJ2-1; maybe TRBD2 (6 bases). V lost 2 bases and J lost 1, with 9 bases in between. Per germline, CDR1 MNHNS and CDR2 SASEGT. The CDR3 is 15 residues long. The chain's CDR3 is CASSESSGSYNEQFF. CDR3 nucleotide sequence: TGTGCCAGCAGTGAATCGAGCGGGTCCTACAATGAGCAGTTCTTC.

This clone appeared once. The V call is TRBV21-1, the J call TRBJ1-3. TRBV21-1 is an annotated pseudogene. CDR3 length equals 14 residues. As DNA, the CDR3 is TGTGCCAGCAGCAAAGGATCTTCCAGAAACACCATATATTTT. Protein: CASSKGSSRNTIYF.

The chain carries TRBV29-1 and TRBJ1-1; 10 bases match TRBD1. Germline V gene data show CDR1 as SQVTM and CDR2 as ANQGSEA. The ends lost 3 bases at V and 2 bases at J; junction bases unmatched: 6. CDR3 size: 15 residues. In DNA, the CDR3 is TGCAGCGTTGACCCCCGGACAGGGGGTAACACTGAAGCTTTCTTT. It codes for CSVDPRTGGNTEAFF.

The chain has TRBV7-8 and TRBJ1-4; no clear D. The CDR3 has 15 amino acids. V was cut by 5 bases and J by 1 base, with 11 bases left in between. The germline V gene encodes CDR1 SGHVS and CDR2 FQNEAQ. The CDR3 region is CASSPRARTNEKLFF. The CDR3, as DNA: TGTGCCAGCAGCCCTCGGGCTAGAACTAATGAAAAACTGTTTTTT.

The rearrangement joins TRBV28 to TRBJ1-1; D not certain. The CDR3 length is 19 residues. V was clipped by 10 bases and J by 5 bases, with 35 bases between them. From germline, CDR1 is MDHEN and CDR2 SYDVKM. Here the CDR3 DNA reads TGTGCCACCACCCCCTCCCATATCATGGCTGGTTGGCAGGAGACTGAAGCTTTCTTT. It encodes CATTPSHIMAGWQETEAFF.

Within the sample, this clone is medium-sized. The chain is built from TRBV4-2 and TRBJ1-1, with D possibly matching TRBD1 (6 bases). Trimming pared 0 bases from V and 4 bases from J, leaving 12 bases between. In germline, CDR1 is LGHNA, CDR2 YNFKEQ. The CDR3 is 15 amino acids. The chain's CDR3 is CASSQDEGGSTEAFF. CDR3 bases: TGTGCCAGCAGCCAAGACGAAGGGGGAAGCACTGAAGCTTTCTTT.

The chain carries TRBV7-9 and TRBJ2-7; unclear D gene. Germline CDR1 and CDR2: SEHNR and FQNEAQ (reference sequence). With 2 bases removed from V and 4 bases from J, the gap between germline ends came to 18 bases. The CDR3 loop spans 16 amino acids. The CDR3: CASSLWKVALKYEQYF. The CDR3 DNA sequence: TGTGCCAGCAGCTTATGGAAAGTTGCCCTGAAGTACGAGCAGTACTTC.

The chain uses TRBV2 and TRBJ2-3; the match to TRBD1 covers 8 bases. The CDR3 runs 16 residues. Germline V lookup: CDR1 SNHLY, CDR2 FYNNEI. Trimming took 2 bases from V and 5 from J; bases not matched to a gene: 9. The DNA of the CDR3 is TGTGCCAGCAGTGAAAGGCATCCCGGGACAGGAGATACGCAGTATTTT. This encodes CASSERHPGTGDTQYF.

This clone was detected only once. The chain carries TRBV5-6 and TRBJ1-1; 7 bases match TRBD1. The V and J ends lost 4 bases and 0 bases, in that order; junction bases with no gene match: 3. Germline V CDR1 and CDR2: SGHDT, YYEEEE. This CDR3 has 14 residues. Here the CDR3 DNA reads TGTGCCAGCAGCACCGGACAGGTGAACACTGAAGCTTTCTTT. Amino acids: CASSTGQVNTEAFF.

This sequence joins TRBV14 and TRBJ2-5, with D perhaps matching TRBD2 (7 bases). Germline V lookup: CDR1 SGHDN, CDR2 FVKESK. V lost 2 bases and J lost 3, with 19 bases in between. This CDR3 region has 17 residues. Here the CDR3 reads CASSQFGGTHTEETQYF. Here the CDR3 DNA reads TGTGCCAGCAGCCAATTCGGGGGGACACATACCGAAGAGACCCAGTACTTC.

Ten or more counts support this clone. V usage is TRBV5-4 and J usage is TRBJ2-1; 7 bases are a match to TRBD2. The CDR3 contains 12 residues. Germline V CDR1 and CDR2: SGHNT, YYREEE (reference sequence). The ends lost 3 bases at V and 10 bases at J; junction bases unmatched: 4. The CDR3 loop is CASSYVTSEQFF. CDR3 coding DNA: TGTGCCAGCAGCTACGTGACTAGCGAGCAGTTCTTC. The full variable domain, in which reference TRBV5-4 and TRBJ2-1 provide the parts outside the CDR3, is ETGVTQSPTHLIKTRGQQVTLRCSSQSGHNTVSWYQQALGQGPQFIFQYYREEENGRGNFPPRFSGLQFPNYSSELNVNALELDDSALYLCASSYVTSEQFFGPGTRLTVL.

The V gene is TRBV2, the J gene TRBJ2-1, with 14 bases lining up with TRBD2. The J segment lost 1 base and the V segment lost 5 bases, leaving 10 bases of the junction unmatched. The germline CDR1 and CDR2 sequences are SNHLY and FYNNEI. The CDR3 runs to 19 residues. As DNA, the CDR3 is TGTGCCAGCAGTCCTCCGGGACTAGCGGGAGCGGGGTCCTACAATGAGCAGTTCTTC. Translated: CASSPPGLAGAGSYNEQFF.